This TCR beta chain was sequenced in a study of shared clonotypes between healthy human individuals. Study findings and constraints: The sharing of about 5% of naive CD4 clonotypes was seen across a few donors.

Notes on this clone: Its antigen is unidentified.

In the sorted-subset replicate PCRs, around 200 ng DNA, roughly 30,000 T cell genomes, was used. Authors' processing steps: As immunoSEQ supplied junction-only sequences (without quality scores), filtering differed. Measured with immunoSEQ multiplex PCR; TCRdb has only the in-frame clones, and not every one. V, J and clone size are taken as reported in that table, and D and trimming were inferred from the DNA itself. The sample lists some 2.1 million clones; 95% were seen once. The CDR3 loop spans 14 amino acids. The germline gives CDR1 SEHNR, CDR2 FQNEAQ (reference sequence). Trimming pared 5 bases from V and 4 bases from J, leaving 15 bases between.

The material sequenced was naive CD4+ T cells sorted from blood. Regarding subset: CD45RA+ positively selected. The TCR originated in a man aged 18 to 29 in good health. J is TRBJ2-7 and V is TRBV7-9, with unresolved D. The DNA of the CDR3 is TGTGCCAGCAGCCCCCGGCCCCCGTATTACGAGCAGTACTTC. Translation gives CASSPRPPYYEQYF.